This T cell receptor beta chain was identified in a study of blood T cell repertoires in COVID-19. The overall study: COVID-19 samples from acute and convalescent phases originated in the United States, Italy and Spain. Sources were T cells, B-cell-depleted T cells, or PBMCs; the material itself was cDNA or gDNA.

Per the original data handling: Reference gene primer amplification in the assay estimated nucleated cell counts. The data were produced by immunoSEQ multiplex PCR, yet TCRdb's version contains in-frame clones alone and is incomplete. V, J and clone size reflect that table, while D and trimming were determined from the DNA. Of tens of thousands of clones listed, 90% were seen once; the top ten hold approximately 5.3%. The germline CDR1 and CDR2 sequences are SNHLY and FYNNEI. V dropped 6 bases and J dropped 0 bases, with 9 bases sitting between them. The CDR3 spans 15 residues. The chain has TRBV2 and TRBJ1-6; no definite D call. The clonotype was recovered from a man aged 45 to 65 with acute or convalescent COVID-19. The specimen was peripheral blood. The CDR3 is CASRPMSSYNSPLHF. The CDR3 coding sequence is TGTGCCAGCAGGCCAATGAGCTCCTATAATTCACCCCTCCACTTT.